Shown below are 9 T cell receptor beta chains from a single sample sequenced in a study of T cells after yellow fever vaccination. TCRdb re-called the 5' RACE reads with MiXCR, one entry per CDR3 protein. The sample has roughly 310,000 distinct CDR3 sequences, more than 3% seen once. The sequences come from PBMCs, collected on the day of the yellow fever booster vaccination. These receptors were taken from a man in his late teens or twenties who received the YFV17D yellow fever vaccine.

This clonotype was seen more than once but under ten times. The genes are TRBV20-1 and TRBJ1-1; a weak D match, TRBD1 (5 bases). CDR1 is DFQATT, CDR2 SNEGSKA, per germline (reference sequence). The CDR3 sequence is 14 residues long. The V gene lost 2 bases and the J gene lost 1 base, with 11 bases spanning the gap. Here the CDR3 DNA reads TGCAGTGCTAGATGGCCCGGGGGGAACACTGAAGCTTTCTTT. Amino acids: CSARWPGGNTEAFF.

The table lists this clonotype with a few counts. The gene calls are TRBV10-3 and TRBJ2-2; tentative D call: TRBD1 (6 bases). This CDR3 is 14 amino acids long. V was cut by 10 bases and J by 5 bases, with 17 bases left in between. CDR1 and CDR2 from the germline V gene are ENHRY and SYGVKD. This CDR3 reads CATQPGEHTGELFF. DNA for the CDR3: TGTGCCACCCAACCAGGGGAACATACCGGGGAGCTGTTTTTT.

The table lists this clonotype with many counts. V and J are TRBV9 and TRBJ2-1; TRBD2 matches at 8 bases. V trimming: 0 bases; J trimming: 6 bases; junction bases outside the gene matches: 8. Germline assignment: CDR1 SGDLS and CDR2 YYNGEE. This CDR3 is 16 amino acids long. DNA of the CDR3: TGTGCCAGCAGCGTAGGGGGACGGGGGGGCGTCAATGAGCAGTTCTTC. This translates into CASSVGGRGGVNEQFF.

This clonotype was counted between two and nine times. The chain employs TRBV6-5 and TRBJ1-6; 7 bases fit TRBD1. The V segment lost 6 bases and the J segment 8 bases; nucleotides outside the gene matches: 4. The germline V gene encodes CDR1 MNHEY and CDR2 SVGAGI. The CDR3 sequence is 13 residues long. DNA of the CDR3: TGTGCCAGCAGAAACCAGGGGGATTCACCCCTCCACTTT. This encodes CASRNQGDSPLHF.

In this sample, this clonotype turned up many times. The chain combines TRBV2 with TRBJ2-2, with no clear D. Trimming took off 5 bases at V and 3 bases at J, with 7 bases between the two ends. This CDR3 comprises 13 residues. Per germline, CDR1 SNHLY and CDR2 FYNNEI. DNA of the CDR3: TGTGCCAGCAGTCCCAGATACACCGGGGAGCTGTTTTTT. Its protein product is CASSPRYTGELFF.

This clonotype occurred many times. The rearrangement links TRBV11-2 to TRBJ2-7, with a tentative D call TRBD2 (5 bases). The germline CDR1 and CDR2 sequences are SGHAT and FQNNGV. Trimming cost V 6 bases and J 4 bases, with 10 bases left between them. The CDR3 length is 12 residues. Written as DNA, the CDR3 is TGTGCCAGCAGTGGCAGGAGGTACGAGCAGTACTTC. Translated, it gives CASSGRRYEQYF.

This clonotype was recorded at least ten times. The CDR3 sequence is CASSSGISYGYTF. The CDR3 nucleotides read TGTGCCAGCAGCTCGGGGATAAGCTATGGCTACACCTTC. This chain links TRBV5-6 with TRBJ1-2; D is unclear. Germline V CDR1 and CDR2: SGHDT, YYEEEE. This CDR3 has 13 amino acids. Trimming took 3 bases from V and 4 from J, leaving 10 bases between them.

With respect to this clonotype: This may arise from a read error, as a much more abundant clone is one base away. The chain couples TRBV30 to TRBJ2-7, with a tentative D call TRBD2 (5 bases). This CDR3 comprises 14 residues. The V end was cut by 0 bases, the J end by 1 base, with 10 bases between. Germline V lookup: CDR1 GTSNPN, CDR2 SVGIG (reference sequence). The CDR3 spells CAWSVFAGSYEQYF. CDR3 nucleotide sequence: TGTGCCTGGAGTGTCTTCGCGGGTTCCTACGAGCAGTACTTC.

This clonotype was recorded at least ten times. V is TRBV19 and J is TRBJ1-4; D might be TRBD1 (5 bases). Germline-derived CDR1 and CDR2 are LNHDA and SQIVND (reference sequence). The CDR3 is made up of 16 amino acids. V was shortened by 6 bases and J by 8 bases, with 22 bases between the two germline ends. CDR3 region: CASSRYRDPGQEKLFF. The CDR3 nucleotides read TGTGCCAGTAGCAGATACCGGGACCCCGGGCAGGAAAAACTGTTTTTT.